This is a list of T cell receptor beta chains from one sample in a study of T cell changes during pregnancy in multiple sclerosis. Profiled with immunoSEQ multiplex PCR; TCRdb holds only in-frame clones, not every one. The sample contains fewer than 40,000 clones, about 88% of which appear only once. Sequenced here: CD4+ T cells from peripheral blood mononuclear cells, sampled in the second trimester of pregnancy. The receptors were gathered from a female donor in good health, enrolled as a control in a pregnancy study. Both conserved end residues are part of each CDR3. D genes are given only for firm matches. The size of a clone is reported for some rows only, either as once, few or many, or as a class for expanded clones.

CAWSVRDRRNQPQHF TGTGCCTGGAGTGTCCGGGACAGGAGGAATCAGCCCCAGCATTTT TRBD1 TRBV30 . TRBJ1-5
CATSRDGGRADEQFF TGTGCCACCAGCAGAGATGGAGGGAGGGCCGATGAGCAGTTCTTC TRBD2 TRBV15 . TRBJ2-1
CASNSETGELFF TGTGCCAGCAACTCGGAGACCGGGGAGCTGTTTTTT . TRBV6-6 . TRBJ2-2
CASSLAENHYGYTF TGTGCCAGCAGCTTAGCAGAGAACCACTATGGCTACACCTTC . TRBV7-8 . TRBJ1-2
CASSERGNTEAFF TGTGCCAGCAGTGAAAGGGGGAACACTGAAGCTTTCTTT . TRBV2 . TRBJ1-1
CASSPDRGNQPQHF TGTGCCAGCAGCCCCGACAGGGGTAATCAGCCCCAGCATTTT TRBD1 TRBV7-2 . TRBJ1-5
CASSSDGYPYEQYF TGCGCCAGCAGCTCCGACGGGTACCCCTACGAGCAGTACTTC . TRBV5-1 . TRBJ2-7
CASRELAGGPSMQYF TGTGCCAGCAGGGAACTAGCGGGAGGGCCCTCTATGCAGTACTTC TRBD2 TRBV11-1 . TRBJ2-7
CASSLAGGLAGGREQFF TGTGCCAGCAGCTTAGCGGGGGGACTAGCGGGAGGCAGGGAGCAGTTCTTC TRBD2 TRBV7-9 . TRBJ2-1
CASSIPQGDRGWKNIQYF TGTGCCAGCAGTATACCCCAGGGGGACAGGGGTTGGAAAAACATTCAGTACTTC TRBD1 TRBV28 . TRBJ2-4
CASSQEVNLGDQPQHF TGCGCCAGCAGCCAAGAGGTAAATCTAGGCGATCAGCCCCAGCATTTT . TRBV4-3 . TRBJ1-5
CASRLQATNEKLFF TGTGCCAGCAGACTTCAAGCAACTAATGAAAAACTGTTTTTT . TRBV2 . TRBJ1-4
CASSQLTDSYEQYF TGCGCCAGCAGCCAACTGACTGACTCCTACGAGCAGTACTTC . TRBV4-3 . TRBJ2-7
CAWSVRGGADTQYF TGTGCCTGGAGTGTACGCGGGGGGGCAGATACGCAGTATTTT TRBD2 TRBV30 once TRBJ2-3
CASSRARQGEPEAFF TGTGCCAGCAGCCGCGCTCGACAGGGGGAACCTGAAGCTTTCTTT TRBD1 TRBV11-2 . TRBJ1-1
CASSSGSATNQPQHF TGTGCCAGCAGCTCCGGGTCAGCCACGAATCAGCCCCAGCATTTT . TRBV6-5 once TRBJ1-5
CASTVGTSGSGEQFF TGTGCCAGCACCGTAGGGACTAGCGGGAGTGGGGAGCAGTTCTTC TRBD2 TRBV9 . TRBJ2-1
CSAGDRGLYEQYF TGCAGCGCGGGGGACAGGGGGCTGTACGAGCAGTACTTC TRBD1 TRBV29-1 . TRBJ2-7
CASSRIRDTEAFF TGCGCCAGCAGCCGAATCCGGGACACTGAAGCTTTCTTT . TRBV4-1 few TRBJ1-1
CASSRSRGTDTQYF TGTGCCAGCAGCCGTAGCCGGGGCACAGATACGCAGTATTTT . TRBV5-6 once TRBJ2-3
CASSRSGAGGNYGYTF TGCGCCAGCAGCCGCTCGGGTGCAGGGGGGAACTATGGCTACACCTTC TRBD1 TRBV4-1 . TRBJ1-2
CASSQEGTGANYGYTF TGCGCCAGCAGCCAAGAGGGGACAGGAGCTAACTATGGCTACACCTTC TRBD1 TRBV4-1 . TRBJ1-2
CASSLDPQGARNEQYF TGCGCCAGCAGCTTGGATCCACAGGGGGCGCGGAACGAGCAGTACTTC TRBD1 TRBV5-1 once TRBJ2-7
CASSRDRKVYEQYF TGCGCCAGCAGCCGAGACAGGAAGGTTTACGAGCAGTACTTC . TRBV5-1 . TRBJ2-7
CASSPGPNTEAFF TGTGCCAGCAGTCCGGGTCCGAACACTGAAGCTTTCTTT . TRBV2 . TRBJ1-1